This T cell receptor (beta chain) came from a study of cytomegalovirus exposure and HLA in healthy donors. On the study more broadly: There were 117 million unique TCR beta sequences, drawn from about 190 million T cells, in an earlier analysis. Study-level results: The authors later linked a missense DCLRE1C variant to TCR beta V- and J-gene trimming. An analysis was carried out at a later point. It showed that HLA-associated TCR beta chains were more clonally expanded than equally common non-associated chains.

As for this clone: Its antigen is not identified.

The ends lost 5 bases at V and 0 bases at J; junction bases unmatched: 7. Germline-derived CDR1 and CDR2 are SGHAT and FQNNGV. The CDR3 is 16 residues long. Amplification used 60 Vbeta primers and 13 Jbeta primers. TCRdb keeps only in-frame clones here, not all; method: immunoSEQ multiplex PCR. The repertoire holds about 140,000 clones, about 70% seen once, with under 2% in the top ten. Material for sequencing was PBMCs. The rearrangement uses TRBV11-2 and TRBJ2-3; 8 positions match TRBD2. The TCR was taken from a woman between 40 and 50 years old in good health and CMV-seronegative. This CDR3 is CASSQIGLASTDTQYF. CDR3 sequence (DNA): TGTGCCAGCAGCCAAATCGGACTAGCAAGCACAGATACGCAGTATTTT. The variable domain in full, with the rest retrieved from reference TRBV11-2 and TRBJ2-3, is EAGVAQSPRYKIIEKRQSVAFWCNPISGHATLYWYQQILGQGPKLLIQFQNNGVVDDSQLPKDRFSAERLKGVDSTLKIQPAKLEDSAVYLCASSQIGLASTDTQYFGPGTRLTVL.